One sample yielded the 19 T cell receptor beta chains listed below, sequenced in a study of T cell clonality in common variable immunodeficiency. Study-wide points: Fewer deletions and N-nucleotide insertions were reportedly seen in common variable immunodeficiency TCR beta sequences.

These receptors lack a known antigen. TCRdb's table, derived via immunoSEQ multiplex PCR, lists solely in-frame clones and lacks some. This record lists about 28,000 clones, none seen once only, and the top ten clones contain around 3.3%. The specimen sequenced was peripheral blood mononuclear cells. These receptors came from a human donor with common variable immunodeficiency.

This clone was picked up many times. The read gets to within 3 residues of the CDR3 end, and the germline J gene fills in the rest. The rearrangement joins TRBV20-1 to TRBJ1-5; D unresolved. The CDR3 has 12 residues. V was clipped by 1 base and J by 7 bases, with 8 bases between them. The germline V gene has CDR1 DFQATT and CDR2 SNEGSKA (reference sequence). CDR3 DNA (partial): TGCAGTGCTAGAGCCCAGCGGCAGCCC. Residues: CSARAQRQP. The CDR3 reads in full as CSARAQRQPQHF.

This clone was observed a handful of times. The read falls 3 residues short of the CDR3 end, and the missing part is taken from the germline J gene. The same CDR3 can be traced to other DNA sequences in this sample. This chain connects TRBV19 to TRBJ2-6; D ambiguous. This CDR3 is built from 16 residues. Trimming left V 2 bases short and J 4 bases short, with 12 bases between. Germline lookup yields CDR1 LNHDA and CDR2 SQIVND (reference sequence). The sequenced CDR3 bases are TGTGCCAGTAGTATACTCCTTCCTTCGGGGGCCAACGTC. It is translated as CASSILLPSGANV. The whole CDR3 protein reads CASSILLPSGANVLTF.

This clone was seen a handful of times. The missing CDR3 end, 3 residues past where the read stops, is filled in from the germline J gene. The rearrangement joins TRBV18 to TRBJ2-1, with D possibly TRBD1 on 5 matching bases. Per the germline V gene, CDR1 is KGHSH and CDR2 is LQKENI. Between the trimmed V and J ends, which lost 3 bases and 2 bases, there was a span of 11 bases. The CDR3 contains 15 residues. CDR3: CASSPRTRAYNEQFF. The sequenced part of the CDR3 DNA is TGTGCCAGCTCACCGAGGACAAGAGCCTACAATGAG.

At least ten counts were recorded for this clone. The missing CDR3 end, 3 residues past where the read stops, is filled in from the germline J gene. This chain uses TRBV5-1 with TRBJ2-2; 12 nucleotides align to TRBD2. Germline lookup yields CDR1 SGHRS and CDR2 YFSETQ. The CDR3 is 17 residues long. Germline trimming cut 0 bases from V and 7 bases from J; bases unmatched to any gene: 7. CDR3 DNA (partial): TGCGCCAGCAGCTTGGAGCCGACTAGCGGGAGCTACGGGGAG. This gives the protein CASSLEPTSGSYGE. The full CDR3 sequence reads CASSLEPTSGSYGELFF.

The table lists this clone with many counts. The sequenced fragment ends 3 residues before the CDR3 boundary, so the rest is inferred from the germline J gene. The J gene is TRBJ2-7, the V gene TRBV20-1; 7 nucleotides agree with TRBD2. With V trimmed by 6 bases and J by 1 base, 12 bases remained unmatched. The germline gives CDR1 DFQATT, CDR2 SNEGSKA (reference sequence). The CDR3 contains 15 residues. CDR3: CSAASLAVVSYEQYF. Incomplete CDR3 DNA: TGCAGTGCGGCAAGCCTAGCGGTCGTGTCCTACGAG.

Turning to this clone: The CDR3 goes on 3 residues after the read ends, and that part is filled in from the germline J gene. The rearrangement links TRBV19 to TRBJ2-7; D is unresolved. V shed 7 bases and J shed 2 bases, with 9 bases lying between them. The CDR3 length is 12 residues. Germline V lookup: CDR1 LNHDA, CDR2 SQIVND (reference sequence). The CDR3 is CASKDMAYEQYF. Partial CDR3 DNA: TGTGCCAGTAAAGACATGGCCTACGAG.

This clone was found many times. The read ends 3 residues shy of where the CDR3 ends; the end is completed using the germline J gene. This chain joins TRBV29-1 and TRBJ2-3; 11 bases map to TRBD1. This CDR3 spans 14 amino acids. Trimming took 6 bases from V and 6 from J; bases not matched to a gene: 8. From germline, CDR1 is SQVTM and CDR2 ANQGSEA. CDR3: CSVGRGQGVDTQYF. CDR3 DNA (partial): TGCAGCGTAGGGAGGGGACAGGGGGTGGATACG.

Concerning this clone: The read ends 3 residues early relative to the CDR3; the germline J gene fills the gap. This sequence joins TRBV6-1 and TRBJ1-6; D is uncertain. The CDR3 length is 13 residues. Germline CDR1 reads MNHNS; CDR2 reads SASEGT. V lost 2 bases and J 7 bases, leaving 6 bases between the germline ends. The CDR3 protein is CASSEQANSPLHF. Partial CDR3 DNA: TGTGCCAGCAGTGAACAGGCAAATTCACCC.

Ten or more counts support this clone. Sequencing ends 3 residues short of the CDR3 end; the germline J gene provides the rest. This chain joins TRBV6-2 or TRBV6-3 and TRBJ2-3; 13 positions match TRBD2. With 6 bases clipped from V and 1 base from J, the junction kept 7 bases outside the gene matches. The CDR3 has 17 amino acids. CDR1 MNHEY and CDR2 SVGEGT come from the germline V gene. The sequenced CDR3 bases are TGTGCCAGCAGGACACTAGCGGGAGGGAAGGGCACAGATACG. It encodes CASRTLAGGKGTDT. The entire CDR3 sequence reads CASRTLAGGKGTDTQYF.

This clone was recorded many times. The CDR3 goes on 3 residues after the read ends, and that part is filled in from the germline J gene. The chain couples TRBV5-1 to TRBJ2-5; 7 bases fit TRBD1. This CDR3 contains 14 residues. V shed 2 bases and J 4 bases; nucleotides not matched to a gene: 5. Per the germline V gene, CDR1 is SGHRS and CDR2 is YFSETQ. The covered CDR3 bases are TGCGCCAGCAGCTTCGACAGGGTTGGAGAGACC. Protein product: CASSFDRVGET. The whole CDR3 region reads CASSFDRVGETQYF. The full variable domain, its missing parts supplied by reference TRBV5-1 and TRBJ2-5, is KAGVTQTPRYLIKTRGQQVTLSCSPISGHRSVSWYQQTPGQGLQFLFEYFSETQRNKGNFPGRFSGRQFSNSRSEMNVSTLELGDSALYLCASSFDRVGETQYFGPGTRLLVL.

Ten or more counts support this clone. The read terminates 3 residues before the CDR3 end, so the remaining end is supplied by the germline J gene. J is TRBJ2-2 and V is TRBV20-1, with D maybe TRBD2 (6 bases). Deletions cut 1 base from V and 0 bases from J, with 6 bases between. The CDR3 is made up of 14 amino acids. Per germline, CDR1 DFQATT and CDR2 SNEGSKA (reference sequence). CDR3 sequence: CSARAGANTGELFF. CDR3 DNA (partial): TGCAGTGCTAGAGCGGGGGCGAACACCGGGGAG.

This clone was seen at least ten times. The CDR3 end lies 3 residues beyond the end of the read and is filled in from the germline J gene. J is TRBJ2-1 and V is TRBV13; 9 bases are a match to TRBD2. With V trimmed by 3 bases and J by 6 bases, 6 bases remained unmatched. This CDR3 comprises 15 residues. Per germline, CDR1 PRHDT and CDR2 FYEKMQ (reference sequence). This CDR3 reads CASSFFGTSSNEQFF. Incomplete CDR3 DNA: TGTGCCAGCAGCTTTTTTGGGACTAGCAGCAATGAG.

This clone was observed a few times. Coverage ceases 3 residues before the CDR3 finishes, and the germline J gene fills in the end. This chain uses TRBV6-1 with TRBJ1-2; 10 bases line up with TRBD1. Germline V gene data show CDR1 as MNHNS and CDR2 as SASEGT. The ends lost 4 bases at V and 3 bases at J; junction bases unmatched: 5. This CDR3 is 15 amino acids long. The CDR3 bases that were read are TGTGCCAGCAGTGGACTGACAGGGGGCCACTATGGC. It is translated as CASSGLTGGHYG. The full CDR3 protein is CASSGLTGGHYGYTF.

The CDR3 reads CASSSSGRQSVPDTQYF. The sequenced CDR3 bases are TGTGCCAGTAGTAGTAGCGGGAGACAATCGGTCCCAGATACG. The chain combines TRBV19 with TRBJ2-3; TRBD2 matches at 9 bases. The CDR3 end falls 3 residues outside the read, so it is completed with the germline J gene. The CDR3 length is 17 residues. Germline values: CDR1 LNHDA, CDR2 SQIVND (reference sequence). V lost 4 bases, J lost 4 bases, and 12 bases stayed unmatched.

This clone showed up many times. With the read ending 3 residues before the CDR3 end, the germline J gene is used to fill in that end. The chain joins TRBV7-8 to TRBJ2-1, with 11 bases identical to TRBD2. Germline V gene data show CDR1 as SGHVS and CDR2 as FQNEAQ. There are 16 residues in the CDR3. V shed 5 bases and J 9 bases; nucleotides not matched to a gene: 12. CDR3 bases read: TGTGCCAGCAGCCCTCACGGGACTAGCGGTTTTCGTGAG. Translation: CASSPHGTSGFRE. The complete CDR3 reads CASSPHGTSGFREQFF.

This clone was counted many times. From the germline J gene comes the end of the CDR3, since the read stops 3 residues before it. The chain combines TRBV20-1 with TRBJ1-5, with 8 positions matching TRBD1. V shed 5 bases and J 2 bases; nucleotides not matched to a gene: 2. The CDR3 spans 13 residues. Germline assignment: CDR1 DFQATT and CDR2 SNEGSKA (reference sequence). Incomplete CDR3 DNA: TGCAGTGCTCTACAGGGGGGCAATCAGCCC. Translating it yields CSALQGGNQP. The whole CDR3 is CSALQGGNQPQHF.

The CDR3 region is CASSSGNTGELFF. The sequenced part of the CDR3 DNA is TGTGCCAGCAGTTCAGGGAACACCGGGGAG. V and J are TRBV2 and TRBJ2-2; D not resolved. The DNA ends 3 residues before the CDR3 does, and the rest of the CDR3 is filled in from the germline J gene. Germline V gene lookup returns CDR1 SNHLY and CDR2 FYNNEI. Deletions cut 5 bases from V and 1 base from J, with 5 bases between. The CDR3 spans 13 residues.

This clone was counted at least ten times. The DNA ends 3 residues before the CDR3 does, and the rest of the CDR3 is filled in from the germline J gene. The genes are TRBV18 and TRBJ2-3; TRBD2 is a possible D gene (5 bases). The CDR3 consists of 15 residues. Germline CDR1 and CDR2: KGHSH and LQKENI. V was shortened by 5 bases and J by 0 bases, with 12 bases between the two germline ends. CDR3 sequence reads: CASSSERTSTDTQYF. The part of the CDR3 DNA that was read is TGTGCCAGCTCATCTGAGCGGACCAGCACAGATACG. Full variable domain (missing parts from reference TRBV18 and TRBJ2-3): NAGVMQNPRHLVRRRGQEARLRCSPMKGHSHVYWYRQLPEEGLKFMVYLQKENIIDESGMPKERFSAEFPKEGPSILRIQQVVRGDSAAYFCASSSERTSTDTQYFGPGTRLTVL.

This clone showed up just a few times. The read is 3 residues too short to cover the CDR3 end, so that end is filled in from the germline J gene. The chain carries TRBV5-3 and TRBJ2-7; 7 bases map to TRBD1. TRBV5-3 is known as an ORF, though its function is uncertain. The CDR3 is 14 amino acids. V gave up 4 bases and J gave up 2 bases; unmatched junction bases: 6. The CDR3 loop is CARSHQTGTYEQYF. CDR3 DNA (partial): TGTGCCAGAAGCCATCAGACAGGGACCTACGAG.